Following are 26 T cell receptor beta chains from one sample sequenced in a study of blood T cell repertoires in COVID-19. TCRdb's copy holds only in-frame clones and misses some; the assay was immunoSEQ multiplex PCR. The data contain around 67,000 clones, around nine tenths of them singletons. The specimen sequenced was peripheral blood. These receptors all stem from a woman older than 75 with acute or convalescent COVID-19.

The chain carries TRBV7-8 and TRBJ2-3; weak D call: TRBD2 (6 bases). V was clipped by 2 bases and J by 10 bases, with 19 bases between them. The CDR3 has 15 residues. In germline, CDR1 is SGHVS, CDR2 FQNEAQ. For the CDR3, the DNA is TGTGCCAGCAGCTTAAAACTGGAGGGATCTCTCGCGCAGTATTTT. Translation gives CASSLKLEGSLAQYF.

The rearrangement uses TRBV5-1 and TRBJ2-3, with no clear D. V was shortened by 0 bases and J by 0 bases, with 8 bases between the two germline ends. CDR3 size: 15 residues. Germline V gene sequence: CDR1 SGHRS, CDR2 YFSETQ. This CDR3 is CASSLGQSSTDTQYF. CDR3 nucleotide sequence: TGCGCCAGCAGCTTGGGGCAATCTAGCACAGATACGCAGTATTTT.

This sequence joins TRBV24-1 and TRBJ2-3, with D possibly matching TRBD1 (5 bases). The germline V and J ends were trimmed by 5 bases and 10 bases, with 9 bases remaining between them. CDR1 and CDR2 (germline): KGHDR, SFDVKD. CDR3 size: 11 residues. The CDR3 DNA reads as TGTGCCACCAGTGTTGGGGCTGCGCAGTATTTT. Protein product: CATSVGAAQYF.

This chain joins TRBV24-1 and TRBJ2-1, with TRBD1 matching 10 bases. Germline V CDR1 and CDR2: KGHDR, SFDVKD. The CDR3 contains 16 residues. V dropped 4 bases and J dropped 9; count of bases not matched to a gene: 11. The CDR3, as DNA: TGTGCCACCAGTGACCCTACGGACAGGGGGTGGGGTGAGCAGTTCTTC. Residues: CATSDPTDRGWGEQFF.

The J gene is TRBJ2-5, the V gene TRBV11-1, with 8 bases that match TRBD2. The CDR3 totals 14 residues. The V gene end was trimmed by 6 bases and the J gene end by 2 bases; junction bases not matched to a gene: 5. Looked up from germline, CDR1 is SGHAT and CDR2 is FQDESV (reference sequence). Here the CDR3 reads CASSSGGGQETQYF. In DNA, the CDR3 is TGTGCCAGCAGTTCCGGGGGGGGGCAAGAGACCCAGTACTTC.

The V and J genes are TRBV6-2 or TRBV6-3 and TRBJ2-3; 11 positions agree with TRBD2. The CDR3 covers 18 residues. Germline V gives CDR1 MNHEY, CDR2 SVGEGT. V trimming: 0 bases; J trimming: 11 bases; junction bases outside the gene matches: 16. CDR3 residues: CASSYSVGLGLAGGEQYF. The CDR3 coding sequence is TGTGCCAGCAGTTACTCGGTTGGACTCGGGCTAGCGGGAGGTGAGCAGTATTTT.

V is TRBV3-1 (or the pseudogene TRBV3-2) and J is TRBJ1-1, with 9 positions matching TRBD1. This CDR3 comprises 15 residues. Losses at the gene ends were 5 bases for V and 1 base for J; bases not matched to a gene: 5. Germline V gives CDR1 LGHDT, CDR2 YNNKEL (reference sequence). CDR3 DNA sequence: TGTGCCAGCAGCATACAGGGGGCTTGGAACACTGAAGCTTTCTTT. Translation: CASSIQGAWNTEAFF.

The rearrangement links TRBV19 to TRBJ2-7, with 9 bases matching TRBD2. The length of the CDR3 is 15 residues. V was pared by 1 base and J by 2 bases, with 3 bases of the junction left unmatched. CDR1 and CDR2 (germline): LNHDA, SQIVND (reference sequence). The CDR3 DNA is TGTGCCAGTAGTATAGGGGCGGGGGGGACCTACGAGCAGTACTTC. Amino acid sequence: CASSIGAGGTYEQYF.

The chain uses TRBV6-5 and TRBJ1-1; D call uncertain. The CDR3 runs 15 residues. The germline V and J ends were trimmed by 6 bases and 1 base, with 15 bases remaining between them. Germline V CDR1 and CDR2: MNHEY, SVGAGI. The CDR3 region has the DNA TGTGCCAGCAGGACGACGAGGAGCGGGAACACTGAAGCTTTCTTT. Protein: CASRTTRSGNTEAFF.

A word on this clone: The DNA is omitted, as the CDR3 cannot be located on it reliably, and the CDR3 follows TCRdb's listing. The chain links TRBV30 to TRBJ1-5. Germline V gives CDR1 GTSNPN, CDR2 SVGIG (reference sequence). Counting both end residues, the CDR3 totals 13 amino acids. The CDR3: CAWSVGSGSGATF.

The V call is TRBV18, the J call TRBJ2-7; TRBD2 matches at 7 bases. Germline CDR1 reads KGHSH; CDR2 reads LQKENI. After removal of 10 bases from V and 4 bases from J, the junction contained 10 bases not matched to a gene. CDR3 size: 13 residues. This CDR3 reads CATSSGGGYEQYF. CDR3 bases: TGTGCCACCTCCAGTGGGGGAGGGTACGAGCAGTACTTC.

The chain combines TRBV29-1 with TRBJ1-2; D not resolved. V lost 7 bases to trimming and J lost 8 bases, with 23 bases between them. Germline V CDR1 and CDR2: SQVTM, ANQGSEA. This CDR3 has 14 residues. CDR3 in amino acids: CSAQLPAGGSGYTF. Here the CDR3 DNA reads TGCAGCGCCCAGCTACCGGCGGGTGGGAGCGGCTACACCTTC.

The rearrangement uses TRBV4-1 and TRBJ2-2, with D possibly being TRBD2 (6 bases). The CDR3 covers 14 residues. V dropped 3 bases and J dropped 1 base, with 6 bases sitting between them. Germline values: CDR1 MGHRA, CDR2 YSYEKL. The DNA for the CDR3 is TGCGCCAGCAGCCAGCGGGAGAACACCGGGGAGCTGTTTTTT. It encodes CASSQRENTGELFF.

The chain combines TRBV5-1 with TRBJ2-7; D perhaps matches TRBD1 (6 bases). V lost 0 bases, J lost 6 bases, and 16 bases lay in between. The CDR3 is 15 amino acids. Germline V gene lookup returns CDR1 SGHRS and CDR2 YFSETQ. CDR3 in DNA: TGCGCCAGCAGCTTGGCGGCCAGGGGAGCGGCCGAGCAGTACTTC. This encodes CASSLAARGAAEQYF.

The chain combines TRBV29-1 with TRBJ2-7; tentative D call: TRBD1 (6 bases). From germline, CDR1 is SQVTM and CDR2 ANQGSEA. The CDR3 is 14 residues long. Trimming took 5 bases from V and 1 from J, leaving 15 bases between them. CDR3 in DNA: TGCAGCGTTCTTAAAAACAGGGCTTCCTACGAGCAGTACTTC. This encodes CSVLKNRASYEQYF.

The chain is built from TRBV2 and TRBJ1-2; D not resolved. The V gene lost 4 bases and the J gene lost 8 bases, with 8 bases spanning the gap. CDR1 and CDR2 (germline): SNHLY, FYNNEI. This CDR3 has 11 residues. CDR3 coding DNA: TGTGCCAGCAGTGTTAGAGGGGGCTACACCTTC. Encoded protein: CASSVRGGYTF.

This clone was seen just once. The V call is TRBV7-9, the J call TRBJ1-3; possibly TRBD1 for D (5 bases). Trimming cost V 5 bases and J 1 base, with 6 bases left between them. Germline CDR1 and CDR2: SEHNR and FQNEAQ (reference sequence). CDR3 length: 13 residues. Here the CDR3 reads CASSQGSGNTIYF. For the CDR3, the DNA is TGTGCCAGCAGCCAGGGTTCTGGAAACACCATATATTTT. Using reference TRBV7-9 and TRBJ1-3 for the parts outside the CDR3, the full variable domain is DTGVSQNPRHKITKRGQNVTFRCDPISEHNRLYWYRQTLGQGPEFLTYFQNEAQLEKSRLLSDRFSAERPKGSFSTLEIQRTEQGDSAMYLCASSQGSGNTIYFGEGSWLTVV.

V usage is TRBV12-3 or TRBV12-4 and J usage is TRBJ1-5; 7 positions match TRBD1. The V gene end was trimmed by 6 bases and the J gene end by 2 bases; junction bases not matched to a gene: 1. The CDR3 consists of 13 residues. The CDR3 DNA reads TGTGCCAGCAGCGGGACAGGCAATCAGCCCCAGCATTTT. It translates to CASSGTGNQPQHF.

This chain links TRBV15 with TRBJ2-3; unclear D gene. The ends were cut back, 0 bases at V and 3 bases at J, with 4 bases in the middle. The CDR3 has 13 residues. Germline CDR1 is LNHNV and CDR2 is YYDKDF (reference sequence). The chain's CDR3 is CATSRDLTDTQYF. DNA of the CDR3: TGTGCCACCAGCAGAGACTTGACAGATACGCAGTATTTT.

The rearrangement links TRBV27 to TRBJ2-2; TRBD2 matches at 8 bases. The CDR3 has 16 amino acids. With 5 bases clipped from V and 5 bases from J, the junction kept 10 bases outside the gene matches. The V gene's germline CDR1 is MNHEY and CDR2 SMNVEV (reference sequence). The CDR3 sequence: CASSPLAGGPTGELFF. The DNA for the CDR3 is TGTGCCAGCAGTCCCCTGGCGGGAGGACCAACCGGGGAGCTGTTTTTT.

The rearrangement joins TRBV9 to TRBJ1-3, with D tentatively TRBD1 (5 bases). V was pared by 4 bases and J by 2 bases, with 13 bases between. The length of the CDR3 is 15 residues. Germline V gene lookup returns CDR1 SGDLS and CDR2 YYNGEE. The CDR3 DNA sequence: TGTGCCAGCAGCCCCACTCCGGGGGCTGGAAACACCATATATTTT. This sequence encodes CASSPTPGAGNTIYF.

V and J are TRBV5-1 and TRBJ2-6, with D uncertain. The V gene's germline CDR1 is SGHRS and CDR2 YFSETQ. V shed 2 bases and J shed 2 bases, with 8 bases lying between them. This CDR3 spans 15 amino acids. The CDR3 region is CASSFSGPGANVLTF. CDR3 bases: TGCGCCAGCAGCTTCTCAGGTCCTGGGGCCAACGTCCTGACTTTC.

CDR3 protein: CASSFDKAAYGYTF. In DNA, the CDR3 is TGTGCCAGCAGTTTCGATAAGGCGGCATATGGCTACACCTTC. The chain joins TRBV28 to TRBJ1-2; no firm D call. The length of the CDR3 is 14 residues. In germline, CDR1 is MDHEN, CDR2 SYDVKM. V lost 3 bases to trimming and J lost 5 bases, with 13 bases between them.

Only a few counts were recorded for this clone. V usage is TRBV5-6 and J usage is TRBJ1-2; D unresolved. The germline V gene encodes CDR1 SGHDT and CDR2 YYEEEE. CDR3 length: 14 residues. Trimming left V 4 bases short and J 0 bases short, with 10 bases between. CDR3 coding DNA: TGTGCCAGCAGCGCGGACGGGACTAACTATGGCTACACCTTC. Translating it yields CASSADGTNYGYTF.

The chain has TRBV6-2 or TRBV6-3 and TRBJ1-5, with D hard to call. Per the germline V gene, CDR1 is MNHEY and CDR2 is SVGEGT. The CDR3 contains 13 residues. Trimming cost V 2 bases and J 2 bases, with 4 bases left between them. Written as DNA, the CDR3 is TGTGCCAGCAGTTACCGCGGCAATCAGCCCCAGCATTTT. Its translation: CASSYRGNQPQHF.

The V gene is TRBV25-1, the J gene TRBJ1-5, with 7 bases that match TRBD1. This CDR3 spans 12 amino acids. Germline V lookup: CDR1 MGHDK, CDR2 SYGVNS. Unmatched junction bases numbered 0, after V lost 6 bases and J lost 4 bases. CDR3 coding DNA: TGTGCCAGCAGACAGGGGAATCAGCCCCAGCATTTT. Translating it yields CASRQGNQPQHF.